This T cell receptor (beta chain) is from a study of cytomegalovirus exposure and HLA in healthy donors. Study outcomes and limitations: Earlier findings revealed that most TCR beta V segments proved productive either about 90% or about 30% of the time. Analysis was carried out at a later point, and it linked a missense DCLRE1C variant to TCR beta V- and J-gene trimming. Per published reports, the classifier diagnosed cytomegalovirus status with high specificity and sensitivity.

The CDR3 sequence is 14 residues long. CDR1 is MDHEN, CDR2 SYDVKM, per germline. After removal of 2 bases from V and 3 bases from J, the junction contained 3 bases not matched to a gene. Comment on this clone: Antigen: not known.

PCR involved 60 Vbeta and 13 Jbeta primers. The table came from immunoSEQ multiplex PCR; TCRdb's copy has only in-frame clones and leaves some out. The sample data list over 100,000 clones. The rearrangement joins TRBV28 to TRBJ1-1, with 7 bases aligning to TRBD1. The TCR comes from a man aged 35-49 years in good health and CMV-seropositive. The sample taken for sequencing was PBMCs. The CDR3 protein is CASSLGDRDTEAFF. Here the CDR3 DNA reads TGTGCCAGCAGTTTAGGGGACAGAGACACTGAAGCTTTCTTT.